These 2 T cell receptor beta chains were all obtained from the same sample, sequenced in a study of response to subunit inactivated influenza vaccine. TCRdb recomputed calls from the RT-PCR reads with MiXCR, one row per CDR3 protein. The table shows about 480,000 distinct CDR3 sequences, with 13% occurring only once. The material sequenced was PBMCs from blood, taken roughly 48 days after vaccination. The receptors stem from a man in his forties or fifties who received an inactivated influenza vaccine.

This clonotype was seen ten or more times. This chain joins TRBV4-2 and TRBJ1-6; no clear D. V was cut by 3 bases and J by 6 bases, with 6 bases left in between. This CDR3 spans 13 amino acids. The germline V gene encodes CDR1 LGHNA and CDR2 YNFKEQ. CDR3 coding DNA: TGTGCCAGCAGCCAGGGGATTAATTCACCCCTCCACTTT. Translation: CASSQGINSPLHF.

This clonotype was seen more than once but under ten times. The genes are TRBV29-1 and TRBJ1-2; D gene ambiguous. Germline CDR1 reads SQVTM; CDR2 reads ANQGSEA. V was clipped by 4 bases and J by 4 bases, with 13 bases between them. The CDR3 sequence is 13 residues long. The CDR3 nucleotides are TGCAGCGTTGCCCCCGATGATACCTATGGCTACACCTTC. It specifies CSVAPDDTYGYTF.